The 19 T cell receptor beta chains in this list originate from one sample, sequenced in a study of naive and memory T cell subsets listed by TCRdb under 2017. The study described a robust, sensitive protocol for amplifying, sequencing and analyzing TCRs, using 3' ligation of a UMI-containing oligonucleotide to TCR cDNA. The receptor library was made with 5' RACE. Sequencing relied on an Illumina MiSeq. The ligated cDNA was amplified by four rounds of PCR, in which nested alpha and beta constant region primers were used together with the SP2 primer. TCRdb ran its own pipeline on the public reads, namely fastp trimming at Q25 and MiXCR clone calling, and kept in-frame beta chains. Rows are unified per CDR3 protein, each entry keeping the most common DNA and genes. For this sample the table gives roughly 30,000 distinct CDR3 sequences, of which around 15% were detected only once. 2.6% of the sample goes to the ten largest clones.

The origin of the receptors is a female donor in good health.

This clonotype showed up just a few times. This chain joins TRBV20-1 and TRBJ2-7; a possible D gene is TRBD1 (6 bases). CDR3 size: 16 residues. CDR1 and CDR2 from the germline V gene are DFQATT and SNEGSKA (reference sequence). V was pared by 0 bases and J by 4 bases, with 19 bases between. CDR3 sequence (DNA): TGCAGTGCTAGAGATCAGGGGCTGCCAGGGCCGTACGAGCAGTACTTC. Amino acids: CSARDQGLPGPYEQYF.

This clonotype was counted many times. The chain recombines TRBV29-1 with TRBJ1-5, with 10 bases lining up with TRBD1. The V and J ends lost 7 bases and 5 bases, in that order; junction bases with no gene match: 8. This CDR3 region has 14 residues. The germline CDR1 and CDR2 sequences are SQVTM and ANQGSEA. The CDR3 DNA follows: TGCAGCGGATGGACAGGGGGAGAGGATCAGCCCCAGCATTTT. Protein: CSGWTGGEDQPQHF.

This clonotype was detected ten times or more. CDR3 bases: TGCGCCAGCAGCTTGGACACGAACCCTAATGAAAAACTGTTTTTT. Translated, it gives CASSLDTNPNEKLFF. The rearrangement joins TRBV5-1 to TRBJ1-4; D is unresolved. V was clipped by 0 bases and J by 3 bases, with 9 bases between them. In germline, CDR1 is SGHRS, CDR2 YFSETQ. This CDR3 is 15 amino acids long.

This clonotype was observed at least ten times. V gene TRBV7-3 combines with J gene TRBJ1-1; 9 bases line up with TRBD1. The CDR3 consists of 14 residues. V lost 5 bases to trimming and J lost 2 bases; unmatched junction nucleotides: 3. Germline V gives CDR1 SGHTA, CDR2 FQGTGA. CDR3 nucleotide sequence: TGTGCCAGCAGCAAGACAGGGGGAAACACTGAAGCTTTCTTT. It translates to CASSKTGGNTEAFF.

J is TRBJ2-5 and V is TRBV20-1, with 9 bases that match TRBD2. The CDR3 sequence is 14 residues long. V gave up 1 base and J gave up 2 bases; unmatched junction bases: 2. Germline V CDR1 and CDR2: DFQATT, SNEGSKA (reference sequence). The CDR3 is CSARVSGGQETQYF. CDR3 sequence (DNA): TGCAGTGCTAGAGTTAGCGGGGGTCAAGAGACCCAGTACTTC.

In this sample, this clonotype turned up a few times. The V call is TRBV27, the J call TRBJ2-1; D gene uncertain. The CDR3 is 14 residues long. With 5 bases removed from V and 4 bases from J, the gap between germline ends came to 12 bases. The germline CDR1 and CDR2 sequences are MNHEY and SMNVEV (reference sequence). CDR3 in DNA: TGTGCCAGCAGTCTCGGCGGACGTTACAATGAGCAGTTCTTC. Protein: CASSLGGRYNEQFF.

This clonotype has a count of ten or more. The chain links TRBV29-1 to TRBJ1-1, with D tentatively TRBD1 (5 bases). Between the trimmed V and J ends, which lost 7 bases and 1 base, there was a span of 10 bases. Germline values: CDR1 SQVTM, CDR2 ANQGSEA. This CDR3 spans 12 amino acids. Here the CDR3 reads CSGDSSNTEAFF. The CDR3 DNA reads as TGCAGCGGAGACAGCTCGAACACTGAAGCTTTCTTT.

This clonotype appeared many times. This chain connects TRBV20-1 to TRBJ2-7; D not resolved. The CDR3 length is 14 residues. Germline V lookup: CDR1 DFQATT, CDR2 SNEGSKA (reference sequence). The V end was cut by 1 base, the J end by 0 bases, with 10 bases between. The CDR3 region has the DNA TGCAGTGCTAGAGGTGCCAGGAGCTCCTACGAGCAGTACTTC. This sequence encodes CSARGARSSYEQYF.

The chain uses TRBV18 and TRBJ2-1; possible D gene TRBD1, 6 bases. V lost 6 bases to trimming and J lost 4 bases, with 16 bases between them. CDR3 length: 15 residues. From germline, CDR1 is KGHSH and CDR2 LQKENI. The CDR3 is CASSRDRNLYNEQFF. In nucleotides, the CDR3 is TGTGCCAGCTCGCGCGACAGGAACTTGTACAATGAGCAGTTCTTC. The entire variable domain, with the rest obtained from reference TRBV18 and TRBJ2-1, is as follows: NAGVMQNPRHLVRRRGQEARLRCSPMKGHSHVYWYRQLPEEGLKFMVYLQKENIIDESGMPKERFSAEFPKEGPSILRIQQVVRGDSAAYFCASSRDRNLYNEQFFGPGTRLTVL.

The table lists this clonotype with a few counts. V gene TRBV29-1 combines with J gene TRBJ1-1; the D gene is possibly TRBD1 (6 bases). Deletions cut 1 base from V and 1 base from J, with 19 bases between. The germline V gene has CDR1 SQVTM and CDR2 ANQGSEA. The CDR3 length is 17 residues. In nucleotides, the CDR3 is TGCAGCGTTGAAGGGTTTGAGGACAGCCCGGCGAACACTGAAGCTTTCTTT. This encodes CSVEGFEDSPANTEAFF.

This sequence joins TRBV20-1 and TRBJ1-1; weak D call: TRBD1 (6 bases). The CDR3 has 14 amino acids. Trimming removed 0 bases at V and 8 bases at J, with 16 bases between. Germline V gene data show CDR1 as DFQATT and CDR2 as SNEGSKA (reference sequence). The CDR3 here is CSARDLRDIFEAFF. The DNA for the CDR3 is TGCAGTGCTAGAGATCTGCGGGACATCTTCGAAGCTTTCTTT.

The table lists this clonotype with many counts. The CDR3 DNA is TGCAGTGCCTTTCAGGGCCTCCAAGAGACCCAGTACTTC. This codes for CSAFQGLQETQYF. The chain joins TRBV20-1 to TRBJ2-5; a possible D gene is TRBD1 (5 bases). CDR1 DFQATT and CDR2 SNEGSKA come from the germline V gene (reference sequence). The CDR3 has 13 residues. V was trimmed by 6 bases and J by 1 base, leaving 12 bases between them.

This clonotype was seen ten or more times. V usage is TRBV6-5 and J usage is TRBJ2-1, with 13 bases that match TRBD2. CDR1 MNHEY and CDR2 SVGAGI come from the germline V gene. J gave up 4 bases and V 6 bases, and 9 bases lay outside the gene matches. The CDR3 is made up of 17 amino acids. CDR3 bases: TGTGCCAGCAGAATGAGGACTAGCGGGGGAGTGTACAATGAGCAGTTCTTC. Its protein product is CASRMRTSGGVYNEQFF.

The sample holds a few counts of this clonotype. The CDR3 coding sequence is TGTGCCATCAAGAGGACGGGGAACGAGCAGTACTTC. Protein product: CAIKRTGNEQYF. The J gene is TRBJ2-7, the V gene TRBV10-3; D is possibly TRBD2 (5 bases). V lost 7 bases, J lost 5 bases, and 12 bases lay in between. Germline loops: CDR1 ENHRY, CDR2 SYGVKD. CDR3 size: 12 residues.

Remarks on this clonotype: The junction shows a germline mismatch at one end, possibly a read error. The CDR3 protein is CSTRTAAKTQYF. In nucleotides, the CDR3 is TGCAGTACTAGGACAGCCGCAAAGACCCAGTACTTC. The gene calls are TRBV20-1 and TRBJ2-5; maybe TRBD1 (6 bases). The CDR3 totals 12 residues. The germline V gene has CDR1 DFQATT and CDR2 SNEGSKA (reference sequence).

This clonotype was detected only a few times. This chain uses TRBV12-3 or TRBV12-4 with TRBJ1-4; D unresolved. Trimming took 6 bases from V and 7 from J, leaving 12 bases between them. The CDR3 has 13 amino acids. CDR3 nucleotides: TGTGCCAGCAGGGTGGAATGGGGTGAAAAACTGTTTTTT. Translating it yields CASRVEWGEKLFF.

A word on this clonotype: Being one base from a much bigger clone, this may be a read error. The gene calls are TRBV7-2 and TRBJ2-5; D is ambiguous. Germline values: CDR1 SGHTA, CDR2 FQGNSA. The CDR3 has 13 residues. This CDR3 is CASGLNREETHYF. CDR3 in DNA: TGTGCCAGCGGCTTAAACCGCGAGGAGACCCATTACTTC.

This clonotype came up many times. This rearrangement joins TRBV3-1 to TRBJ2-1; D is uncertain. V lost 0 bases to trimming and J lost 9 bases, with 9 bases between them. Germline V gene data show CDR1 as LGHDT and CDR2 as YNNKEL (reference sequence). There are 13 residues in the CDR3. This chain's CDR3 is CASSQDRATEQFF. The DNA of the CDR3 is TGTGCCAGCAGCCAAGATCGAGCGACTGAGCAGTTCTTC.

The CDR3 DNA reads TGTGCCATCCCCGGGACAAACAACAATGAGCAGTTCTTC. Translated: CAIPGTNNNEQFF. V gene TRBV10-3 combines with J gene TRBJ2-1; D is perhaps TRBD1 (6 bases). Trimming pared 8 bases from V and 5 bases from J, leaving 13 bases between. The CDR3 is 13 amino acids. Germline values: CDR1 ENHRY, CDR2 SYGVKD.